This TCR beta chain was retrieved from a study of cytomegalovirus exposure and HLA in healthy donors (dated by TCRdb to 2016 to 2017). Regarding the complete study: An earlier analysis of about 560 of the donors reported about 300 Gb of sequence data and roughly 120 million unique TCR beta sequences obtained from around 170 million T cells. An early release that covered around 590 HLA-typed donors contained about 300 gigabases of sequencing data and around 80 million unique TCR sequences. Among the 398 genotyped donors, more than 70% belonged to the genetic ancestry cluster associated with self-reported Caucasian donors. The study aimed to test whether signatures of past pathogen exposure could be identified by cataloging public T cell receptors. The study profiled the T cell repertoires of under 700 subjects by immunosequencing and related them to cytomegalovirus serostatus. Along with the roughly 670-subject first cohort, a separate validation cohort of more than 90 different subjects was used. High-throughput TCR immunosequencing, statistical association of individual TCRs with disease status, and machine learning were combined to predict cytomegalovirus infection status. A later analysis re-analyzed previously published TCR beta repertoires from hundreds of donors and added high-resolution HLA genotyping to study TCR occurrence patterns. Rather than using new phenotypic data, the later analysis identified candidate immune exposures from TCR beta sequences and from how often those sequences occurred across donors. To decide whether each TCR beta V gene segment behaved as functional or pseudogenic, an earlier analysis of 587 of the donors relied on high-throughput TCR beta sequencing. Alongside the repertoire data, information on donor age, sex, ethnicity and CMV serostatus was compiled. Genome-wide SNP genotypes for about 65% of the 666 donors were used in a later genetic analysis, which treated that subset as a discovery cohort. All discovery cohort repertoires had been generated on a single sequencing platform. HLA typing included class I and class II loci at four-digit resolution. The number of typed donors differed by locus: about 629-630 for A, B, C, DRB1 and DQB1; 500 to 550 for DQA1; 600 to 610 for DPA1; and 450 to 480 for DPB1. A few DR-DQ haplotypes were handled as single units for association and clustering because linkage in the cohort was strong. Across under 500 genotyped donors of the cohort, an average of roughly 250,000 unique TCR beta nucleotide sequences per donor were sequenced, and 15% to 20% of those sequences were non-productive.

The library relied on the immunoSEQ multiplex PCR assay. The multiplex PCR relied on a mix of 60 forward primers for TCR Vbeta segments and 13 reverse primers for TCR Jbeta segments. A multiplex PCR assay on genomic DNA amplified the CDR3 region of rearranged TCR beta genes. The Illumina HiSeq System was used to sequence the amplified TCR beta libraries as 87-base-pair reads. Turning to the authors' computational methods: A later analysis counted tens of millions of unique TCR beta chains across the approximately 700 repertoires, and roughly 9.9 million of these chains were shared by at least two donors. To remove PCR and sequencing errors, raw reads were error-corrected and collapsed into unique sequences using a nearest-neighbor algorithm that merged closely related sequences. V, D and J gene segments were assigned by aligning CDR3 sequences to IMGT reference sequences. For a sequence to be retained, a match of at least six nucleotides was required to both a V gene segment and a J gene segment. A rearrangement was called productive if the CDR3 had no stop codons and remained in frame with V and J, and every other rearrangement was called non-productive. CDR3 was defined according to IMGT convention as the region running from the second conserved V-encoded cysteine to the conserved J-encoded phenylalanine. In an earlier analysis of approximately 500 of the donors, sequences lacking an unambiguous match to a single V gene segment were excluded. In an earlier analysis of 500 to 750 of the donors, V segments were called functional above 56.7% productive rearrangements and were called segregating when the between-donor standard deviation exceeded 5%. A statistical classification framework was built for diagnosing cytomegalovirus status from the catalog of TCR beta chain sequences. In a later analysis, V and J genes were assigned by comparing TCR nucleotide sequences against IMGT/GENE-DB human TR gene sequences. Using the TCRdist pipeline, a later analysis assigned CDR3 sequences along with most-parsimonious VDJ recombination scenarios. In a later analysis, every TCR beta chain was defined by the combination of its CDR3 amino acid sequence and its V-gene family, and reads without a unique V-gene family were dropped. To address suspected cross-contamination and a sequencing artifact, a later analysis removed a few hundred highly shared, low-generation-probability nucleotide sequences. For each public chain, a later analysis derived a clonal expansion index from normalized ranks of inferred template counts within each repertoire. Generation probabilities in a later analysis came from a VDJ recombination model fitted to out-of-frame rearrangements, and those results were checked against IGoR. In a later analysis, hypergeometric tests were used to score TCR-TCR, TCR-HLA and TCR-CMV co-occurrence, with a repertoire-size bias correction applied to TCR pairs. To estimate false discovery rates, a later analysis permuted the HLA or CMV assignments 20 times. In a later analysis, co-occurring TCRs were grouped using DBSCAN, and TCRdist sequence similarity was added for clustering within HLA-allele-positive subsets. For co-occurrence clustering, repertoires with fewer than 30,000 or more than 120,000 public chains were excluded, along with roughly 5 repertoires with anomalous nucleotide sharing. Entries here come from immuneACCESS through TCRdb and include only in-frame sequences with V and J called. Some clones fail to appear in such tables; in the studies checked, an unresolved V gene covers under half of the shortfall, and the cause of the remainder is unknown. D and trimming come from the DNA, and the V and J calls and clone size come from that table. The sample table holds 200,000 or so clones, of which approximately 79% were seen once. About 1.5% of the sample is taken by the ten largest.

On the study overall, not on this receptor specifically: CMV serostatus was the only immune exposure information available for the cohort. Correlated functional status among segregating V segments might be attributable to linkage disequilibrium, but an unknown experimental factor could not be ruled out. In a later analysis, TCR association rates were found to vary across HLA loci, with the most associated TCRs seen for DRB1 alleles and the fewest for HLA-C alleles. An association between a missense DCLRE1C variant and V-gene and J-gene trimming of TCR beta chains was found in a later genetic analysis and replicated in an independent cohort. Three of the identified cytomegalovirus-associated TCR beta chains were confirmed in vitro to be specific for cytomegalovirus antigens. Across donors, most TCR sequences were observed very rarely, whereas some public TCRs were present in many individuals. In the study, some 160 TCR beta chains were listed as associated with cytomegalovirus. Compared with the 666-donor mean, donors in an Asian-associated ancestry cluster had fewer N-insertions in productive TCRs, according to a later genetic analysis. Specific HLA alleles were associated with over 15,000 TCR beta sequences at a false discovery rate of 0.05 in a later analysis. A further reported finding was that TCR beta sequences accurately predicted the HLA-A and HLA-B alleles for most subjects in the first cohort. In a later analysis, most CMV-associated TCR beta chains were found to appear HLA-restricted, with HLA associations seemingly driven largely by CMV exposure. Sequencing depth was assumed to be roughly uniform across donors in the presence/absence analyses, though that assumption may not hold. HLA typing was unavailable for some donors at each locus, so association tests used only the typed subset. The 87-base-pair reads could not distinguish some IMGT-functional V segments, including TRBV6-2 and TRBV6-3, so those segments were excluded. Assigning TCR associations to individual alleles was difficult when HLA alleles, especially DR and DQ, strongly co-occurred. The sequencing pipeline was judged likely to have produced a cluster of highly shared sequence variants as a technical artifact. The cohort was sequenced for TCR beta chains only, and without alpha or paired-chain data the features that could be detected were limited. The classifier was reported to diagnose cytomegalovirus status with high specificity and sensitivity in both the original cohort and the validation cohort. Broadly in line with IMGT annotations, most TCR beta V segments showed up in productive rearrangements about 90% or about 30% of the time in an earlier analysis of approximately 640 of the donors. In a later analysis, HLA-associated TCR beta chains were found to be more clonally expanded and to have lower generation probabilities than equally common non-associated chains. Over 15 rarely observed V segments, including chromosome 9 orphons, were excluded from the earlier analysis of some 590 of the donors because counts were too low. A later analysis reported that several top co-occurrence clusters appeared linked to parvovirus B19, influenza, CMV and Epstein-Barr virus. The authors suggested that the approach could potentially be extended to other disease states and immunological phenotypes.

The CDR3 contains 15 residues, cysteine and phenylalanine counted. The sequence is cut down to CDR3 DNA, 45 bases in frame from base 1. CDR1 and CDR2 were assigned from the germline V gene (reference sequence) as MNHEY and SMNVEV. The junction carries 11 bases between V and J, which are trimmed by 1 base and 1 base respectively. For this clone: Its antigen is currently not known. Base qualities are missing; no much larger clone stands one base away.

In total, fewer than 750 healthy bone marrow donors made up the cohort. All cohort members were sampled while nominally healthy, although unrecorded immune exposures were likely present. The donor was CMV seronegative and was included in the group of approximately 350 seronegative cohort members. A peripheral blood sample was provided by each donor, and peripheral blood mononuclear cells were used for TCR beta sequencing. The Qiagen DNeasy Blood Extraction Kit was used to extract genomic DNA from the blood cell samples. Sequenced input: PBMCs. This TCR was recovered from a man aged 50 or older in good health and CMV-seronegative. The chain joins TRBV27 to TRBJ2-7, with the D gene not confidently named. The CDR3 region: CASSLYWSESYEQYF. The sequenced DNA: TGTGCCAGCAGTTTATATTGGTCGGAGTCCTACGAGCAGTACTTC.